This T cell receptor beta chain was sequenced during a study of beta chain features in type 1 diabetes. Germline CDR1 is SGHAT and CDR2 is FQNNGV. CDR3 size: 12 residues. The ends were cut back, 6 bases at V and 4 bases at J, with 8 bases in the middle. Overall study findings and caveats: More deletions and fewer insertions at VDJ junctions were found in patients with type 1 diabetes. Moderate yet significant TCRB CDR3 shortening was seen in Type 1 diabetes patients in all four CD4+ subsets.

Remarks on this clone: Its specificity is not known.

Via the markers CD45RO/CCR7/CD25/CD127/CD95/CD27, stem cell-like memory, regulatory, central memory and naive CD4+ cells were sorted. Post-sort purity exceeded 95% for all sorted populations. Since all of the isolated RNA was reverse transcribed, expressed TCRB transcripts were what got sequenced. Repertoires were generated with immunoSEQ multiplex PCR, while TCRdb's copy carries only in-frame clones and drops some. This table holds 95,000 to 150,000 clones, about 15% found once. This receptor was taken from a man aged 30 to 45 with type 1 diabetes. The chain combines TRBV11-2 with TRBJ2-3; no clear D gene. Sample: central memory CD4+ T cells from blood. The CDR3 protein is CASSVRSDTQYF. The CDR3 region has the DNA TGTGCCAGCAGTGTCCGATCAGATACGCAGTATTTT. The full variable domain, with the rest looked up from reference TRBV11-2 and TRBJ2-3, is EAGVAQSPRYKIIEKRQSVAFWCNPISGHATLYWYQQILGQGPKLLIQFQNNGVVDDSQLPKDRFSAERLKGVDSTLKIQPAKLEDSAVYLCASSVRSDTQYFGPGTRLTVL.